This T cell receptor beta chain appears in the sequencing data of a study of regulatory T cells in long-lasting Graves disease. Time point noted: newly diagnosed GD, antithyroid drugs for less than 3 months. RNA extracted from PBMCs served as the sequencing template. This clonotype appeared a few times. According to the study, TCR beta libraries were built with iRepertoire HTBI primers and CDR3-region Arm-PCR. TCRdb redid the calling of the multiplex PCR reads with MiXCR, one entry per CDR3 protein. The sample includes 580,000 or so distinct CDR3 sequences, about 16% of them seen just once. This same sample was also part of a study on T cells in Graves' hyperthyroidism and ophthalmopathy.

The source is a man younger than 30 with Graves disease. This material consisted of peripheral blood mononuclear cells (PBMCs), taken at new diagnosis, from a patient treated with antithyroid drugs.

The CDR3 coding sequence is TGCAGTGCTGGAAGTGCGGAGACCATCAAAGATACGCAGTATTTT. Amino acids: CSAGSAETIKDTQYF. The chain couples TRBV20-1 to TRBJ2-3, with D uncertain. CDR1 is DFQATT and CDR2 is SNEGSKA in the germline V gene (reference sequence). The CDR3 has 15 residues. V shed 5 bases and J shed 5 bases, with 20 bases lying between them.